A selection of T cell receptor beta chains follows, all from one sample in a study of blood T cell repertoires in COVID-19. Profiled with immunoSEQ multiplex PCR; TCRdb holds only in-frame clones, not every one. The table lists 200,000 to 250,000 clones, around 85% of them singletons. Sample: PBMCs or T cells enriched from blood (not recorded which). Source of these receptors: a man aged 35-49 years who had recovered from COVID-19. The CDR3 runs from the conserved cysteine through the conserved F or W. A D gene is named only where the DNA matches it firmly. Clone size is shown for a subset of rows, as once, few, many or a class of expanded clone.

J: TRBJ2-7
D: TRBD2
size: -
V: TRBV27
CDR3: CASSRPGIAGSYEQYF
DNA: TGTGCCAGCAGCCGACCCGGCATAGCGGGCTCCTACGAGCAGTACTTC

J: TRBJ1-5
D: -
size: -
V: TRBV19
CDR3: CASSIAGSNQPQHF
DNA: TGTGCCAGTAGTATAGCAGGTAGCAATCAGCCCCAGCATTTT

J: TRBJ1-2
D: TRBD1
size: -
V: TRBV14
CDR3: CASSQTQGVPYGYTF
DNA: TGTGCCAGCAGCCAAACCCAGGGGGTTCCCTATGGCTACACCTTC

J: TRBJ2-7
D: TRBD2
size: -
V: TRBV3-1/TRBV3-2
CDR3: CASSHFSGSSYEQYF
DNA: TGTGCCAGCAGCCATTTTAGCGGGAGCTCCTACGAGCAGTACTTC

J: TRBJ2-1
D: TRBD2
size: once
V: TRBV5-1
CDR3: CASSLVVAGSFSEQFF
DNA: TGCGCCAGCAGCTTGGTAGTAGCGGGATCTTTCAGTGAGCAGTTCTTC

J: TRBJ1-2
D: -
size: -
V: TRBV28
CDR3: CATVNNYGYTF
DNA: TGTGCCACCGTTAATAACTATGGCTACACCTTC

J: TRBJ1-2
D: TRBD1
size: -
V: TRBV7-8
CDR3: CASSLGATGGNYGYTF
DNA: TGTGCCAGCAGCTTAGGCGCGACAGGGGGCAACTATGGCTACACCTTC

J: TRBJ1-1
D: TRBD1
size: -
V: TRBV14
CDR3: CASSQAGTVNTEAFF
DNA: TGTGCCAGCAGCCAAGCCGGGACAGTGAACACTGAAGCTTTCTTT

J: TRBJ2-1
D: -
size: -
V: TRBV5-4
CDR3: CASSLGSSYNEQFF
DNA: TGTGCCAGCAGCTTGGGCAGTTCCTACAATGAGCAGTTCTTC

J: TRBJ1-2
D: TRBD1
size: -
V: TRBV7-9
CDR3: CASSLRAGGGGYTF
DNA: TGTGCCAGCAGCTTAAGGGCAGGGGGCGGTGGCTACACCTTC

J: TRBJ2-7
D: TRBD1
size: -
V: TRBV18
CDR3: CASSPHPPGQGSYEQYF
DNA: TGTGCCAGCTCACCTCACCCTCCGGGACAGGGATCCTACGAGCAGTACTTC

J: TRBJ2-3
D: TRBD2
size: -
V: TRBV24-1
CDR3: CATSGQRETDTQYF
DNA: TGTGCCACCAGTGGCCAGCGGGAAACAGATACGCAGTATTTT

J: TRBJ2-6
D: -
size: -
V: TRBV5-1
CDR3: CASSPQGGGANVLTF
DNA: TGCGCCAGCAGCCCGCAGGGGGGAGGGGCCAACGTCCTGACTTTC

J: TRBJ1-1
D: -
size: -
V: TRBV28
CDR3: CASSAGGERYTEAFF
DNA: TGTGCCAGCAGTGCGGGGGGCGAAAGGTACACTGAAGCTTTCTTT

J: TRBJ2-7
D: TRBD2
size: once
V: TRBV6-1
CDR3: CASSEGASGVYEQYF
DNA: TGTGCCAGCAGTGAAGGGGCTAGCGGAGTATACGAGCAGTACTTC

J: TRBJ1-2
D: TRBD1
size: -
V: TRBV6-5
CDR3: CASSLQGGSNYGYTF
DNA: TGTGCCAGCAGTTTACAGGGGGGATCTAACTATGGCTACACCTTC

J: TRBJ2-7
D: TRBD1
size: -
V: TRBV5-1
CDR3: CASSFEPGQPYEQYF
DNA: TGCGCCAGCAGCTTCGAGCCGGGACAGCCCTACGAGCAGTACTTC

J: TRBJ2-6
D: TRBD1
size: -
V: TRBV2
CDR3: CASSWTGGSGANVLTF
DNA: TGTGCCAGCAGTTGGACAGGGGGCTCTGGGGCCAACGTCCTGACTTTC

J: TRBJ2-3
D: TRBD1
size: -
V: TRBV30
CDR3: CAWGQGFIDTQYF
DNA: TGTGCCTGGGGACAGGGGTTTATAGATACGCAGTATTTT

J: TRBJ2-7
D: -
size: -
V: TRBV5-1
CDR3: CASSLGRGGNEQYF
DNA: TGCGCCAGCAGCTTGGGCAGGGGCGGAAATGAGCAGTACTTC

J: TRBJ1-6
D: TRBD1
size: -
V: TRBV7-9
CDR3: CASSEGTGFYNSPLHF
DNA: TGTGCCAGCAGCGAGGGGACAGGATTTTATAATTCACCCCTCCACTTT

J: TRBJ2-1
D: TRBD1
size: -
V: TRBV9
CDR3: CASSVAGTGSYNEQFF
DNA: TGTGCCAGCAGCGTTGCCGGGACAGGGTCCTACAATGAGCAGTTCTTC

J: TRBJ2-7
D: TRBD2
size: once
V: TRBV2
CDR3: CATNRGRAYEQYF
DNA: TGTGCCACCAACCGCGGGAGAGCCTACGAGCAGTACTTC

J: TRBJ2-2
D: TRBD1
size: -
V: TRBV24-1
CDR3: CATSDSRQGGTGELFF
DNA: TGTGCCACCAGTGATTCTCGACAGGGCGGCACCGGGGAGCTGTTTTTT

J: TRBJ2-1
D: TRBD1
size: -
V: TRBV27
CDR3: CASSQQGNSYNEQFF
DNA: TGTGCCAGCAGCCAACAGGGGAACTCCTACAATGAGCAGTTCTTC

J: TRBJ1-5
D: -
size: few
V: TRBV19
CDR3: CASSAGFRQWPQHF
DNA: TGTGCCAGTAGTGCCGGGTTTAGGCAATGGCCCCAGCATTTT

J: TRBJ1-1
D: TRBD1
size: -
V: TRBV30
CDR3: CAWSKPGQGNTEAFF
DNA: TGTGCCTGGAGTAAACCGGGACAGGGGAACACTGAAGCTTTCTTT

J: TRBJ1-1
D: -
size: once
V: TRBV24-1
CDR3: CATSLSGETEAFF
DNA: TGTGCCACCAGTCTGTCAGGGGAAACTGAAGCTTTCTTT

J: TRBJ2-7
D: TRBD2
size: -
V: TRBV5-1
CDR3: CASSSLTSGKYEQYF
DNA: TGCGCCAGCAGCTCCTTGACTAGCGGGAAATACGAGCAGTACTTC

J: TRBJ2-1
D: TRBD2
size: -
V: TRBV3-1/TRBV3-2
CDR3: CASSQKGGRGEQFF
DNA: TGTGCCAGCAGCCAAAAAGGAGGGAGGGGTGAGCAGTTCTTC

J: TRBJ2-1
D: -
size: -
V: TRBV18
CDR3: CASSPHPSDEQFF
DNA: TGTGCCAGCTCACCACATCCTAGTGATGAGCAGTTCTTC

J: TRBJ2-7
D: -
size: -
V: TRBV10-3
CDR3: CAISPTSYEQYF
DNA: TGTGCCATCAGTCCTACCTCCTACGAGCAGTACTTC

J: TRBJ1-2
D: TRBD1
size: -
V: TRBV5-4
CDR3: CASSLAGGDGYTF
DNA: TGTGCCAGCAGCTTGGCAGGGGGCGATGGCTACACCTTC

J: TRBJ1-1
D: TRBD1
size: -
V: TRBV18
CDR3: CASSPREQGEAFF
DNA: TGTGCCAGCTCACCAAGAGAACAGGGGGAAGCTTTCTTT

J: TRBJ1-5
D: -
size: once
V: TRBV24-1
CDR3: CATSYPGVSWGNQPQHF
DNA: TGTGCCACCAGTTACCCAGGCGTAAGTTGGGGCAATCAGCCCCAGCATTTT

J: TRBJ2-7
D: TRBD1
size: -
V: TRBV28
CDR3: CASSLLSGQAPYEQYF
DNA: TGTGCCAGCAGTTTACTTTCGGGACAGGCACCGTACGAGCAGTACTTC

J: TRBJ2-3
D: -
size: -
V: TRBV5-6
CDR3: CASSRTGNSADTQYF
DNA: TGTGCCAGCAGCCGCACAGGGAATTCGGCTGATACGCAGTATTTT

J: TRBJ1-1
D: -
size: -
V: TRBV21-1
CDR3: CASSKERTALAFF
DNA: TGTGCCAGCAGCAAAGAGCGGACAGCTTTGGCTTTCTTT

J: TRBJ2-5
D: TRBD1
size: -
V: TRBV24-1
CDR3: CATSDHTGQGLETQYF
DNA: TGTGCCACCAGTGACCACACAGGACAGGGGTTAGAGACCCAGTACTTC

J: TRBJ2-1
D: -
size: once
V: TRBV4-1
CDR3: CASSQLTSSDRYNEQFF
DNA: TGCGCCAGCAGCCAACTTACGTCTTCAGACAGATACAATGAGCAGTTCTTC

J: TRBJ2-7
D: TRBD1
size: few
V: TRBV5-1
CDR3: CASSLGTGGYEQYF
DNA: TGCGCCAGCAGCTTGGGGACAGGGGGCTACGAGCAGTACTTC

J: TRBJ1-6
D: -
size: -
V: TRBV25-1
CDR3: CASSELAESSYNSPLHF
DNA: TGTGCCAGCAGTGAATTGGCAGAAAGCTCCTATAATTCACCCCTCCACTTT

J: TRBJ1-2
D: TRBD1
size: -
V: TRBV29-1
CDR3: CSVGTGTNYGYTF
DNA: TGCAGCGTTGGGACAGGGACTAACTATGGCTACACCTTC

J: TRBJ1-4
D: -
size: -
V: TRBV6-2/TRBV6-3
CDR3: CASSYSTAEKLFF
DNA: TGTGCCAGCAGTTATTCGACAGCTGAAAAACTGTTTTTT

J: TRBJ1-6
D: -
size: -
V: TRBV5-6
CDR3: CASSLFRGYNSPLHF
DNA: TGTGCCAGCAGCTTGTTCAGGGGTTATAATTCACCCCTCCACTTT